These T cell receptor beta chains were read from a single sample in a study of CD8 T cells in ankylosing spondylitis. Using its own MiXCR run on the 5' RACE reads, TCRdb lists one record per CDR3 protein. Of about 240,000 distinct CDR3 sequences detected, 8% to 9.5% appear once; the ten largest clones hold almost 7%. The sequenced sample was blood, either unsorted or a sorted T cell fraction (not recorded which). These receptors all stem from a male donor with ankylosing spondylitis or in good health (not recorded which). The CDR3 runs from the conserved cysteine through the conserved F or W. Fields, in order: V gene, D gene, J gene, clone size, CDR3 protein, CDR3 DNA. D genes are given only for firm matches. A clone size is listed for some rows: how often the clone was seen (once, few, many), or a class if it is expanded.

TRBV20-1,NA,TRBJ1-5,many,CSALKRRANQPQHF,TGCAGTGCTTTAAAACGGCGGGCTAATCAGCCCCAGCATTTT
TRBV7-2,NA,TRBJ1-1,many,CASSLEQLSTEAFF,TGTGCCAGCAGCTTAGAACAGCTGAGCACTGAAGCTTTCTTT
TRBV20-1,NA,TRBJ2-2,many,CSALLDTAGELFF,TGCAGTGCTCTCCTCGACACGGCCGGGGAGCTGTTTTTT
TRBV20-1,NA,TRBJ2-1,NA,CSARPLGSRWSYNEQFF,TGCAGTGCTAGACCCCTCGGGAGCAGATGGTCCTACAATGAGCAGTTCTTC
TRBV30,NA,TRBJ1-2,many,CAWSGGIYGYTF,TGTGCCTGGAGCGGGGGGATCTATGGCTACACCTTC
TRBV29-1,NA,TRBJ1-1,many,CSSGGVAEAFF,TGCAGCTCGGGGGGGGTCGCTGAAGCTTTCTTT
TRBV20-1,NA,TRBJ2-7,NA,CSARGPGAYEQYF,TGCAGTGCTAGAGGGCCGGGGGCCTACGAGCAGTACTTC
TRBV12-3/TRBV12-4,TRBD1,TRBJ2-7,NA,CASSTGDTYEQYF,TGTGCCAGCAGTACAGGGGACACCTACGAGCAGTACTTC
TRBV7-2,NA,TRBJ1-1,many,CASSLEWGPSLEAFF,TGTGCCAGCAGCTTAGAGTGGGGACCGTCGCTTGAAGCTTTCTTT
TRBV20-1,TRBD2,TRBJ2-6,many,CSARDGRGTSKRANVLTF,TGCAGTGCTAGAGATGGGCGGGGGACCTCTAAGAGGGCCAACGTCCTGACTTTC
TRBV4-3,NA,TRBJ2-7,NA,CASSQDGTGLSYEQYF,TGCGCCAGCAGCCAAGACGGGACCGGACTCTCCTACGAGCAGTACTTC
TRBV10-1,NA,TRBJ2-1,many,CASSAGTPVFF,TGCGCCAGCAGTGCCGGGACACCCGTGTTCTTC
TRBV11-1,NA,TRBJ2-7,few,CASSGRGQGGKPTYEQYF,TGTGCCAGCAGCGGACGAGGGCAGGGGGGCAAACCGACCTACGAGCAGTACTTC
TRBV10-3,TRBD1,TRBJ2-3,many,CAIKDRGQGDTQYF,TGTGCCATCAAGGACAGGGGGCAAGGGGATACGCAGTATTTT
TRBV5-1,TRBD1,TRBJ1-2,many,CASRDGQGNYGYTF,TGCGCCAGCAGAGATGGACAGGGTAACTATGGCTACACCTTC
TRBV20-1,NA,TRBJ1-5,many,CSARDHRVGPFNQPQHF,TGCAGTGCTAGAGATCATCGGGTAGGGCCTTTTAATCAGCCCCAGCATTTT
TRBV5-6,NA,TRBJ1-1,many,CASSTLHRDRGEAFF,TGTGCCAGCAGCACCCTACACAGGGATCGAGGCGAAGCTTTCTTT
TRBV9,NA,TRBJ2-2,NA,CASSVMGAPDTGELFF,TGTGCCAGCAGCGTAATGGGGGCCCCGGACACCGGGGAGCTGTTTTTT
TRBV5-6,TRBD1,TRBJ1-1,few,CASSSRQGAMNTEAFF,TGTGCCAGCAGCTCGAGACAGGGGGCGATGAACACTGAAGCTTTCTTT
TRBV11-2,NA,TRBJ2-2,many,CASSFRRTTGELFF,TGTGCCAGCAGCTTTAGACGGACCACCGGGGAGCTGTTTTTT
TRBV21-1,NA,TRBJ2-2,many,CASNTGELFF,TGTGCCAGCAACACCGGGGAGCTGTTTTTT
TRBV5-1,NA,TRBJ2-7,many,CASSSRTPKYF,TGCGCCAGCAGTAGTCGGACTCCGAAGTACTTC